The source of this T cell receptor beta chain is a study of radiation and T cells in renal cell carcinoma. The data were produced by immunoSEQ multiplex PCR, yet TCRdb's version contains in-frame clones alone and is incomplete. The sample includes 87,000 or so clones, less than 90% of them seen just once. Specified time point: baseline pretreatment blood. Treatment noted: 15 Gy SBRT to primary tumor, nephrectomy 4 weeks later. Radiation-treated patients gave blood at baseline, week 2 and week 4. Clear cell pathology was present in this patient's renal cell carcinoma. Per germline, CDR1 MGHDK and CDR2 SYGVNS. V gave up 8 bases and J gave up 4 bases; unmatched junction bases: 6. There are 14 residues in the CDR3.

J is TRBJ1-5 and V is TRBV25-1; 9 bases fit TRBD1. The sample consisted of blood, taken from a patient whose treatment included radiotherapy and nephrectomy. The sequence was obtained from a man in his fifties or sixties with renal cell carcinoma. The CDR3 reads CASASGQGNQPQHF. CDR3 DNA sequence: TGTGCCAGCGCCTCGGGACAGGGAAATCAGCCCCAGCATTTT. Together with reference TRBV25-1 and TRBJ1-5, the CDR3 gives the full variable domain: EADIYQTPRYLVIGTGKKITLECSQTMGHDKMYWYQQDPGMELHLIHYSYGVNSTEKGDLSSESTVSRIRTEHFPLTLESARPSHTSQYLCASASGQGNQPQHFGDGTRLSIL.